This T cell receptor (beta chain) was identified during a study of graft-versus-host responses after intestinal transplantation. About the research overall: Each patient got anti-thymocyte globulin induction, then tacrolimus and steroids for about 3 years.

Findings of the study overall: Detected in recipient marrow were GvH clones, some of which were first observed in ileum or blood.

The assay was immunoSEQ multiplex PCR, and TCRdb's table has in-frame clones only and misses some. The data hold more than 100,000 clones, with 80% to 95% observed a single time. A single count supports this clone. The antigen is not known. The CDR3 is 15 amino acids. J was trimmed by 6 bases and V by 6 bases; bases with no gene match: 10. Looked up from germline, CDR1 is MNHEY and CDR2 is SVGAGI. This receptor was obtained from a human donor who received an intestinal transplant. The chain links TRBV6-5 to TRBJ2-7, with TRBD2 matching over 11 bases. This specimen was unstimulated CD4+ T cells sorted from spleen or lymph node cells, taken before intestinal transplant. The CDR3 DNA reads TGTGCCAGCAGGCCGGACTACGGGACTAGCGGCGAGCAGTACTTC. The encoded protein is CASRPDYGTSGEQYF.